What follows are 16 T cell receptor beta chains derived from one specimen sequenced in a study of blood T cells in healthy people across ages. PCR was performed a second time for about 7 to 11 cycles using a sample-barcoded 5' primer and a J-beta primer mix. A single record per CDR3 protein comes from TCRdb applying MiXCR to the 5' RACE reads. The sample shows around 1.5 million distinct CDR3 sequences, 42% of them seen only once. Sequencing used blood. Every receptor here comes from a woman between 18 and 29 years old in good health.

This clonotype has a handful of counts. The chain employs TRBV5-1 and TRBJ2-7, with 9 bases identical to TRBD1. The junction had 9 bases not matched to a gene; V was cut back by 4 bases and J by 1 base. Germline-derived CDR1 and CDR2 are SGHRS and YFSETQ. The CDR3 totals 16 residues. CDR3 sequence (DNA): TGCGCCAGCAGCCTGGGACAGGGTTGGGAATCCTACGAGCAGTACTTC. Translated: CASSLGQGWESYEQYF.

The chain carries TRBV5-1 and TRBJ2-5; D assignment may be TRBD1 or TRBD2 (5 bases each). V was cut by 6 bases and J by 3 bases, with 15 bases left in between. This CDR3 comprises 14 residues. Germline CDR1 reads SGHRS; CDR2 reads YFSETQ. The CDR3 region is CASNSGTAEETQYF. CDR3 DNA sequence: TGCGCCAGCAACTCCGGGACGGCGGAAGAGACCCAGTACTTC.

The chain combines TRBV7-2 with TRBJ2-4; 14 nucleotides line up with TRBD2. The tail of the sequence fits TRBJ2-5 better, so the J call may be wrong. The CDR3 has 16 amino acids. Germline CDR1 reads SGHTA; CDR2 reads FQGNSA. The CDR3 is CASSTGLAGGRQTQYF. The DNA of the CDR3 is TGTGCCAGCAGCACCGGACTAGCGGGAGGTAGACAGACCCAGTACTTC.

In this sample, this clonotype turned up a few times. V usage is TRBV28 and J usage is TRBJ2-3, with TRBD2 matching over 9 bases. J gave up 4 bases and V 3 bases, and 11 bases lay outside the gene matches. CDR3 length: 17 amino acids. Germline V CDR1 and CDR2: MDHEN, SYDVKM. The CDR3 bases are TGTGCCAGCAGTTTGGGTGCCTTGGGACTAGCTGCAGATACGCAGTATTTT. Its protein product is CASSLGALGLAADTQYF.

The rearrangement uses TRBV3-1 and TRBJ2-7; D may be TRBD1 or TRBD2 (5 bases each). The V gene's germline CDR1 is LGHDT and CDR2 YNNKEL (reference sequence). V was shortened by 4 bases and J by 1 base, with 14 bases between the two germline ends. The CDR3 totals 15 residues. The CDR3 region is CASSPTGTASYEQYF. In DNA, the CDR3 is TGTGCCAGCAGCCCCACCGGGACGGCGTCCTACGAGCAGTACTTC.

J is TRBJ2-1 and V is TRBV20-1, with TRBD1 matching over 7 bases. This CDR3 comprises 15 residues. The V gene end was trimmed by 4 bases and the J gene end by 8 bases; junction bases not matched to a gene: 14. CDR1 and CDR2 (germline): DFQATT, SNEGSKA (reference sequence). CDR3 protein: CSATASDSTGDEQFF. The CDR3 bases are TGCAGTGCTACAGCGAGCGACTCTACAGGGGATGAGCAGTTCTTC.

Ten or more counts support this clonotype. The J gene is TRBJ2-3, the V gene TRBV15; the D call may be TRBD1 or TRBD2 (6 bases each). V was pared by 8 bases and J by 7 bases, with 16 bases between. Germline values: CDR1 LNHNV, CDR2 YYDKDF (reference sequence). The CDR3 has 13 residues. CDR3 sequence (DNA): TGTGCCACCTCCGGAGGGGGTCTTAATACGCAGTATTTT. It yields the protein CATSGGGLNTQYF. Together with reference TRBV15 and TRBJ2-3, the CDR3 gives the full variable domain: DAMVIQNPRYQVTQFGKPVTLSCSQTLNHNVMYWYQQKSSQAPKLLFHYYDKDFNNEADTPDNFQSRRPNTSFCFLDIRSPGLGDTAMYLCATSGGGLNTQYFGPGTRLTVL.

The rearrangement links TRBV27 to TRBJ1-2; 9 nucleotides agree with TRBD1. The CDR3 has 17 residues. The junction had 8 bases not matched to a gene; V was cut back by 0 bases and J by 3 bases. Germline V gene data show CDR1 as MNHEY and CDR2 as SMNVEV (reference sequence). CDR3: CASSLSRPGQGYYGYTF. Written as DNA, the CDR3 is TGTGCCAGCAGTTTATCCCGACCGGGACAGGGATACTATGGCTACACCTTC.

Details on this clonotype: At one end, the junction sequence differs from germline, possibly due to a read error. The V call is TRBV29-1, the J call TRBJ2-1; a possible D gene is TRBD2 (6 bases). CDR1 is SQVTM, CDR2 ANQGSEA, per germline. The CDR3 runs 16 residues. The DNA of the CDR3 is TGCAGCGTTGATCTCGGGCAGGACTACTCCTACAATGGGCAGTTCTTC. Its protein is CSVDLGQDYSYNGQFF.

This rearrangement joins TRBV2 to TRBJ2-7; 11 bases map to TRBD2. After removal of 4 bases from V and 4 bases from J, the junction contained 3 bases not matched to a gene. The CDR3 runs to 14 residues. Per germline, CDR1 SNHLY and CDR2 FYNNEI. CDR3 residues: CASSGLAGPYEQYF. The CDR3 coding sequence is TGTGCCAGCAGTGGACTAGCGGGGCCTTACGAGCAGTACTTC.

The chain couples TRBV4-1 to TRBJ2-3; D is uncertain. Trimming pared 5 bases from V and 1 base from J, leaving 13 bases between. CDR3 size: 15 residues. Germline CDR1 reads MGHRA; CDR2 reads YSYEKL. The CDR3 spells CASSYDAIGTDTQYF. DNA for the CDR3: TGCGCCAGCAGCTATGACGCGATCGGCACAGATACGCAGTATTTT.

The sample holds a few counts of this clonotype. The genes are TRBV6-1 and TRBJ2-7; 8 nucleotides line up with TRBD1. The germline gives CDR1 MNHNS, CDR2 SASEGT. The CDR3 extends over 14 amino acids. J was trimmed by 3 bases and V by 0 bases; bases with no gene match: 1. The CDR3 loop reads CASSEATGVYEQYF. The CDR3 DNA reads TGTGCCAGCAGTGAAGCGACAGGGGTCTACGAGCAGTACTTC.

CDR3 coding DNA: TGTGCCTGGACAGGGCCCTACAATGAGCAGTACTTC. This gives the protein CAWTGPYNEQYF. The chain has TRBV30 and TRBJ2-7, with a possible D match to TRBD1 (5 bases). Trimming took 4 bases from V and 7 from J, leaving 14 bases between them. The CDR3 runs to 12 residues. Germline V gene sequence: CDR1 GTSNPN, CDR2 SVGIG (reference sequence). The entire variable domain, with the rest obtained from reference TRBV30 and TRBJ2-7, is as follows: SQTIHQWPATLVQPVGSPLSLECTVEGTSNPNLYWYRQAAGRGLQLLFYSVGIGQISSEVPQNLSASRPQDRQFILSSKKLLLSDSGFYLCAWTGPYNEQYFGPGTRLTVT.

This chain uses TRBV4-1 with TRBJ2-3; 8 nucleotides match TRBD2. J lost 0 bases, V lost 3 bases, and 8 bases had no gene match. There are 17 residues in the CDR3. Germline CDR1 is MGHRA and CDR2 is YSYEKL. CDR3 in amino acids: CASSQDPPSGSTDTQYF. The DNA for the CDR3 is TGCGCCAGCAGCCAGGATCCCCCTAGCGGGAGCACAGATACGCAGTATTTT.

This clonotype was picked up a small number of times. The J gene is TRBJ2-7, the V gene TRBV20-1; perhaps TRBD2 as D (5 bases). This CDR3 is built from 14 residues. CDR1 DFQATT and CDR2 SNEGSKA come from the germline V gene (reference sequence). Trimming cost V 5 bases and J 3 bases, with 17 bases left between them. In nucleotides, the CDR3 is TGCAGTGCTGATGACTATAGGGCAGGCTACGAGCAGTACTTC. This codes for CSADDYRAGYEQYF.

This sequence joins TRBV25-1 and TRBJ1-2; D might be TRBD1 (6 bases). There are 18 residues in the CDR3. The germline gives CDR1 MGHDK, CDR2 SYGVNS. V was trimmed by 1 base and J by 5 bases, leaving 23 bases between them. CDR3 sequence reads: CASSEFLPTGTSLYGYTF. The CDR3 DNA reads TGTGCCAGCAGTGAATTCCTACCCACCGGGACAAGCCTTTATGGCTACACCTTC.